The 15 T cell receptor beta chains presented below share a single source sample, sequenced in a study of blood T cell repertoires in COVID-19 (dated by TCRdb to the early 2020s). The library was produced with the immunoSEQ multiplex PCR assay. TCRdb took this table from immuneACCESS and kept in-frame rearrangements with V and J called. Such tables lack part of the clones; where checked against another copy, unresolved V genes explain under half of the gap, and the rest is unexplained. This sample gives just over 300,000 clones in total; 89% of them show up just once. The ten largest clones take up about 2% of the sample. The material sequenced was peripheral blood. The receptors were gathered from a woman under 40 with COVID-19, enrolled during active disease.

This clone appeared once. CDR3 bases: TGTGCCAGCTCACCGACAACAGGGGGAGCAGGAAACACCATATATTTT. Encoded protein: CASSPTTGGAGNTIYF. The V and J genes are TRBV18 and TRBJ1-3; 8 bases align to TRBD1. Unmatched junction bases numbered 8, after V lost 3 bases and J lost 4 bases. This CDR3 region has 16 residues. Germline loops: CDR1 KGHSH, CDR2 LQKENI.

This chain connects TRBV7-9 to TRBJ1-5; D may be TRBD1 (6 bases). Germline V gene data show CDR1 as SEHNR and CDR2 as FQNEAQ (reference sequence). The V and J ends lost 4 bases and 6 bases respectively, with 22 bases between them. The CDR3 is 17 amino acids. DNA of the CDR3: TGTGCCAGCAGCTCCTATCGGGGGGGCGGATGGAGTCAGCCCCAGCATTTT. It encodes CASSSYRGGGWSQPQHF.

The gene calls are TRBV27 and TRBJ2-1, with a possible D match to TRBD2 (5 bases). Trimming took 4 bases from V and 4 from J, leaving 11 bases between them. CDR3 length equals 14 residues. CDR1 is MNHEY and CDR2 is SMNVEV in the germline V gene (reference sequence). CDR3 loop: CASSSGLEYNEQFF. CDR3 coding DNA: TGTGCCAGCAGTTCCGGACTGGAATACAATGAGCAGTTCTTC.

The V call is TRBV7-9, the J call TRBJ1-1, with a tentative D call TRBD1 (6 bases). This CDR3 contains 14 residues. The germline V gene encodes CDR1 SEHNR and CDR2 FQNEAQ (reference sequence). Trimming left V 6 bases short and J 1 base short, with 12 bases between. The CDR3 DNA follows: TGTGCCAGCAGTTCTACAGGGAGGAACACTGAAGCTTTCTTT. Translation: CASSSTGRNTEAFF.

The V and J genes are TRBV6-5 and TRBJ1-2; D uncertain. This CDR3 comprises 13 residues. Trimming removed 0 bases from V and 7 bases from J, with 9 bases in between. Germline V gene data show CDR1 as MNHEY and CDR2 as SVGAGI. In nucleotides, the CDR3 is TGTGCCAGCAGTTACTCGAGTCTTGGTGGCTACACCTTC. Its protein is CASSYSSLGGYTF.

The gene calls are TRBV7-6 and TRBJ2-3; no definite D call. This CDR3 has 15 amino acids. The V and J ends lost 0 bases and 0 bases respectively, with 7 bases between them. The germline CDR1 and CDR2 sequences are SGHVS and FNYEAQ. The CDR3 DNA reads as TGTGCCAGCAGCTTAGCCGGGTTCAGCACAGATACGCAGTATTTT. Amino acid sequence: CASSLAGFSTDTQYF.

The sample holds one count of this clone. Other DNA sequences in the same sample also yield this CDR3. The chain recombines TRBV5-4 with TRBJ2-5; the D gene is possibly TRBD2 (6 bases). Trimming stripped 1 base from V and 2 bases from J, with 9 bases between. The CDR3 length is 14 residues. CDR1 SGHNT and CDR2 YYREEE come from the germline V gene (reference sequence). CDR3 DNA sequence: TGTGCCAGCAGCTTGCTAGGAGGGCAAGAGACCCAGTACTTC. The encoded protein is CASSLLGGQETQYF.

The CDR3 region has the DNA TGCGCCAGCAGTGAGCCCCGCGGGGGGCGACGAACTGAAGCTTTCTTT. It codes for CASSEPRGGRRTEAFF. The rearrangement links TRBV10-2 to TRBJ1-1; tentatively, D is TRBD1 (6 bases). This CDR3 is 16 amino acids long. V was pared by 2 bases and J by 5 bases, with 18 bases between. The germline CDR1 and CDR2 sequences are WSHSY and SAAADI.

V gene TRBV7-9 combines with J gene TRBJ2-7; the match to TRBD1 covers 7 bases. Losses at the gene ends were 5 bases for V and 2 bases for J; bases not matched to a gene: 9. CDR1 and CDR2 from the germline V gene are SEHNR and FQNEAQ (reference sequence). The CDR3 length is 15 residues. The CDR3 reads CASSPGTVAAYEQYV. In nucleotides, the CDR3 is TGTGCCAGCAGCCCCGGGACAGTTGCTGCCTACGAGCAGTACGTC.

This clone was seen a few times. The chain uses TRBV15 and TRBJ2-2, with TRBD1 matching over 11 bases. The CDR3 sequence is 15 residues long. Per germline, CDR1 LNHNV and CDR2 YYDKDF (reference sequence). V dropped 4 bases and J dropped 6; count of bases not matched to a gene: 4. This CDR3 reads CATSTGTGGSGELFF. In DNA form, the CDR3 reads TGTGCCACCAGCACGGGGACAGGGGGATCCGGGGAGCTGTTTTTT.

This clone is a singleton in its sample. The rearrangement joins TRBV24-1 to TRBJ2-3, with 9 nucleotides matching TRBD1. The ends lost 9 bases at V and 0 bases at J; junction bases unmatched: 6. The CDR3 contains 15 residues. Per the germline V gene, CDR1 is KGHDR and CDR2 is SFDVKD. CDR3 protein: CATALGTGSTDTQYF. The CDR3 bases are TGTGCCACCGCCCTCGGGACAGGGAGCACAGATACGCAGTATTTT.

The chain couples TRBV29-1 to TRBJ1-3, with D possibly TRBD1 on 6 matching bases. Germline CDR1 and CDR2: SQVTM and ANQGSEA. The V and J ends lost 1 base and 0 bases respectively, with 10 bases between them. The CDR3 has 15 amino acids. The CDR3 region has the DNA TGCAGCGTTGAAGGACGGACAGCCTCTGGAAACACCATATATTTT. This translates into CSVEGRTASGNTIYF.

J is TRBJ1-1 and V is TRBV19; possibly TRBD1 for D (6 bases). Trimming took off 5 bases at V and 4 bases at J, with 20 bases between the two ends. Germline V gene data show CDR1 as LNHDA and CDR2 as SQIVND (reference sequence). This CDR3 region has 16 residues. This CDR3 reads CASSVGGWGLGTEAFF. The CDR3 nucleotides are TGTGCCAGTAGTGTGGGCGGTTGGGGGCTAGGCACTGAAGCTTTCTTT.

The genes are TRBV5-1 and TRBJ1-2; weak D call: TRBD1 (5 bases). This CDR3 contains 15 residues. The germline V and J ends were trimmed by 2 bases and 3 bases, with 14 bases remaining between them. Looked up from germline, CDR1 is SGHRS and CDR2 is YFSETQ. CDR3 amino acids: CASSFGQGGDYGYTF. The DNA for the CDR3 is TGCGCCAGCAGCTTTGGGCAGGGAGGAGACTATGGCTACACCTTC.

This clone was seen only a few times. The chain is built from TRBV4-3 and TRBJ1-2; weak D call: TRBD1 (6 bases). Germline loops: CDR1 LGHNA, CDR2 YSLEER. This CDR3 is built from 12 residues. Trimming shortened V by 2 bases and J by 7 bases, and 8 bases separated the two germline ends. The CDR3 sequence: CASSQNRVGYTF. DNA for the CDR3: TGCGCCAGCAGCCAAAACAGGGTTGGCTACACCTTC.